The clone carrying this T cell receptor beta chain was counted between two and nine times. The sample belongs to a study of blood T cell repertoires in COVID-19. Background on the study: The study drew acute and convalescent COVID-19 samples from the United States, Italy and Spain.

The CDR3 spans 17 residues. The germline V and J ends were trimmed by 6 bases and 0 bases, with 21 bases remaining between them. Germline V lookup: CDR1 MNHEY, CDR2 SMNVEV (reference sequence). Per the study methods: Quantification of nucleated cells was approximated via reference gene primer amplification. Repertoires were generated with immunoSEQ multiplex PCR, while TCRdb's copy carries only in-frame clones and drops some. The DNA was the basis for D and trimming; V, J and clone size are from that table. The top ten clones hold 0.95% to 1.5% of a sample with around 200,000 clones, approximately 90% of them seen once.

V and J are TRBV27 and TRBJ2-7; D unresolved. This receptor was obtained from a young man who had recovered from COVID-19. Material: PBMCs or T cells enriched from blood (not recorded which). CDR3 amino acids: CASRPSPARKISYEQYF. CDR3 coding DNA: TGTGCCAGCAGGCCTTCTCCAGCTAGAAAAATCTCCTACGAGCAGTACTTC.